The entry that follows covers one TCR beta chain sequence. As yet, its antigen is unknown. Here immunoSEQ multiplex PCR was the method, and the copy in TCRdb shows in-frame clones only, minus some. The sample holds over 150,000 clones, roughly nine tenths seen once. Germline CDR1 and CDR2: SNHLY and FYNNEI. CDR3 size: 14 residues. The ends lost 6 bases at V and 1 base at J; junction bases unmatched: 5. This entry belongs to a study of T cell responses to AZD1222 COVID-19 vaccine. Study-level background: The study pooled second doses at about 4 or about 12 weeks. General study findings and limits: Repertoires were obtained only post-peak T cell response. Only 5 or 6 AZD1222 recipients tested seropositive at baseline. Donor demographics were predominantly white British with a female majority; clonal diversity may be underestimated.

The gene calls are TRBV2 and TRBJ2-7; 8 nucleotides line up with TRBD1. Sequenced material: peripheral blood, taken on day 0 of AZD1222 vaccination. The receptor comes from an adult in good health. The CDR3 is CASRTYRGSYEQYF. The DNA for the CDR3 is TGTGCCAGCAGGACCTACAGGGGGTCCTACGAGCAGTACTTC.